This note documents a single TCR beta chain sequence. No antigen is known for it. Here immunoSEQ multiplex PCR was the method, and the copy in TCRdb shows in-frame clones only, minus some. Of approximately 120,000 clones listed, 85% to 90% are singletons. The data were taken from a study of cytomegalovirus exposure and HLA in healthy donors. Study-level points and caveats: Investigators reported some 150 TCR beta chains as tied to cytomegalovirus. A few chains tied to CMV proved CMV antigen-specific in vitro.

The V gene end was trimmed by 1 base and the J gene end by 5 bases; junction bases not matched to a gene: 6. The CDR3 has 16 amino acids. The germline gives CDR1 SGHVS, CDR2 FQNEAQ. Sequenced material: PBMCs. The chain links TRBV7-8 to TRBJ2-1, with 9 positions matching TRBD2. The receptor's source is a young woman in good health and CMV-seronegative. CDR3 sequence: CASSLGLAGRNNEQFF. The CDR3 DNA is TGTGCCAGCAGCTTAGGGCTAGCGGGGAGAAACAATGAGCAGTTCTTC.